These 21 T cell receptor beta chains came from one sample sequenced in a study of CD8 T cells in ankylosing spondylitis. Study observations and caveats: Ankylosing spondylitis blood seemed to carry a telltale TCR beta motif made of several highly homologous variants.

TCRdb ran MiXCR on the 5' RACE reads and lists one entry per CDR3 protein. The table lists 300,000 to 400,000 distinct CDR3 sequences, more than 20% of them singletons. Their target antigens are unknown. Sequencing was done on a sample of blood, either unsorted or a sorted T cell fraction (not recorded which). The receptors stem from a male donor with ankylosing spondylitis.

In its sample, this clonotype was seen a few times. One end of the junction varies from germline; a read error may be responsible. The chain links TRBV3-1 to TRBJ1-1, with a weak D call TRBD1 (6 bases). This CDR3 is built from 11 residues. From germline, CDR1 is LGHDT and CDR2 YNNKEL (reference sequence). The CDR3 coding sequence is TGTGCCAGCAGCCCGGGGGGGCAAGCTCTCTTT. It codes for CASSPGGQALF. Filled out from reference TRBV3-1 and TRBJ1-1, the complete variable domain reads DTAVSQTPKYLVTQMGNDKSIKCEQNLGHDTMYWYKQDSKKFLKIMFSYNNKELIINETVPNRFSPKSPDKAHLNLHINSLELGDSAVYFCASSPGGQALFGQGTRLTVV.

The V and J genes are TRBV2 and TRBJ2-7; 10 nucleotides line up with TRBD1. CDR1 is SNHLY, CDR2 FYNNEI, per germline. This CDR3 region has 15 residues. V was pared by 7 bases and J by 3 bases, with 9 bases of the junction left unmatched. The CDR3 is CASIQRTGGLYEQYF. The CDR3 DNA reads TGTGCCAGCATTCAAAGGACAGGGGGACTCTACGAGCAGTACTTC.

The rearrangement joins TRBV5-6 to TRBJ2-1; 8 bases fit TRBD1. V was pared by 4 bases and J by 5 bases, with 11 bases of the junction left unmatched. The CDR3 is 16 residues long. Germline CDR1 SGHDT, CDR2 YYEEEE. DNA of the CDR3: TGTGCCAGCAGCCGTAGCCTTAGGGACAGGCACAATGAGCAGTTCTTC. Protein sequence: CASSRSLRDRHNEQFF.

This chain links TRBV20-1 with TRBJ2-2; maybe TRBD2 (6 bases). Trimming stripped 6 bases from V and 5 bases from J, with 10 bases between. This CDR3 region has 12 residues. Germline CDR1 is DFQATT and CDR2 is SNEGSKA (reference sequence). The CDR3 sequence is CSAPLATGELFF. For the CDR3, the DNA is TGCAGTGCCCCGCTAGCGACCGGGGAGCTGTTTTTT.

The chain carries TRBV20-1 and TRBJ2-7; TRBD2 aligns across 7 bases. This CDR3 contains 13 residues. Germline loops: CDR1 DFQATT, CDR2 SNEGSKA (reference sequence). V lost 1 base to trimming and J lost 6 bases; unmatched junction nucleotides: 6. Here the CDR3 DNA reads TGCAGTGCTAGAGTAGGCGGGAGCGGCGAGCAGTACTTC. As protein: CSARVGGSGEQYF.

The rearrangement links TRBV20-1 to TRBJ2-1, with 7 bases lining up with TRBD1. The CDR3 runs 13 residues. Germline V gene lookup returns CDR1 DFQATT and CDR2 SNEGSKA (reference sequence). With 3 bases clipped from V and 8 bases from J, the junction kept 7 bases outside the gene matches. This CDR3 reads CSASIDREDEQFF. The CDR3 DNA follows: TGCAGTGCTAGCATCGACAGGGAAGATGAGCAGTTCTTC.

This clonotype was recorded at least ten times. The gene calls are TRBV12-3 or TRBV12-4 and TRBJ2-7; D not resolved. V gave up 3 bases and J gave up 0 bases, with 12 bases separating them. The CDR3 sequence is 15 residues long. This chain's CDR3 is CASSFRQESSYEQYF. CDR3 nucleotide sequence: TGTGCCAGCAGTTTTCGGCAGGAATCCTCCTACGAGCAGTACTTC.

The rearrangement joins TRBV7-8 to TRBJ2-2; 12 bases match TRBD2. The CDR3 extends over 17 amino acids. V lost 1 base and J lost 5; bases outside the gene matches: 5. Germline V gene sequence: CDR1 SGHVS, CDR2 FQNEAQ. The CDR3 is CASSLVTSGSRTGELFF. The CDR3, as DNA: TGTGCCAGCAGCTTAGTGACTAGCGGGAGTAGGACCGGGGAGCTGTTTTTT.

The J gene is TRBJ2-1, the V gene TRBV2, with D tentatively TRBD1 (6 bases). The V and J ends lost 5 bases and 3 bases respectively, with 11 bases between them. CDR1 is SNHLY and CDR2 is FYNNEI in the germline V gene. CDR3 length equals 14 residues. The CDR3 loop is CASSPGHYYNEQFF. In DNA, the CDR3 is TGTGCCAGCAGTCCGGGACACTACTACAATGAGCAGTTCTTC.

The rearrangement links TRBV20-1 to TRBJ2-5; D remains unclear. The CDR3 totals 12 residues. From germline, CDR1 is DFQATT and CDR2 SNEGSKA (reference sequence). The V end lost 5 bases, the J end lost 5 bases, and 12 bases lay between the germline ends. Here the CDR3 DNA reads TGCAGTGCTGATGGCCCGGCGGAGACCCAGTACTTC. As protein: CSADGPAETQYF.

This clonotype was seen many times. V gene TRBV20-1 combines with J gene TRBJ1-6; D is possibly TRBD1 (6 bases). V lost 7 bases, J lost 2 bases, and 12 bases lay in between. The CDR3 has 14 residues. Germline loops: CDR1 DFQATT, CDR2 SNEGSKA (reference sequence). The CDR3 region is CSVSDRTYNSPLHF. DNA for the CDR3: TGCAGTGTCTCCGACAGGACCTATAATTCACCCCTCCACTTT.

This clonotype appeared a few times. This chain connects TRBV16 to TRBJ1-5, with D uncertain. The CDR3 loop spans 16 amino acids. Germline V gene sequence: CDR1 KGHSY, CDR2 FQNENV. The ends were cut back, 1 base at V and 1 base at J, with 11 bases in the middle. The DNA of the CDR3 is TGTGCCAGCAGCCAATTTTTAACAGCGAGCAATCAGCCCCAGCATTTT. It translates to CASSQFLTASNQPQHF.

The chain couples TRBV12-3 or TRBV12-4 to TRBJ1-2; the D gene is possibly TRBD1 (6 bases). The CDR3 totals 13 residues. V was cut by 10 bases and J by 7 bases, with 19 bases left in between. CDR3 region: CATSRDNVIGYTF. As DNA, the CDR3 is TGTGCCACCTCGCGGGACAACGTTATTGGCTACACCTTC.

V is TRBV18 and J is TRBJ2-1; D uncertain. Germline assignment: CDR1 KGHSH and CDR2 LQKENI. This CDR3 is built from 15 residues. The V end was cut by 6 bases, the J end by 2 bases, with 14 bases between. The CDR3 DNA is TGTGCCAGCTCGCCCCTGGAAAGTGCCTACAATGAGCAGTTCTTC. It encodes CASSPLESAYNEQFF.

This clonotype was seen more than once but under ten times. The V gene is TRBV20-1, the J gene TRBJ2-7; tentative D call: TRBD2 (6 bases). The V gene lost 7 bases and the J gene lost 5 bases, with 15 bases spanning the gap. The V gene's germline CDR1 is DFQATT and CDR2 SNEGSKA (reference sequence). This CDR3 is 12 amino acids long. The CDR3 nucleotides are TGCAGTGTCAACAGGAGGGCCGACGAGCAGTACTTC. It codes for CSVNRRADEQYF.

This clonotype showed up just a few times. The chain is built from TRBV28 and TRBJ2-4; D is undetermined. V shed 1 base and J shed 5 bases, with 18 bases lying between them. CDR1 is MDHEN, CDR2 SYDVKM, per germline. The CDR3 extends over 17 amino acids. The CDR3 here is CASSLFAAGSIQNIQYF. For the CDR3, the DNA is TGTGCCAGCAGTTTATTCGCCGCCGGGTCCATTCAAAACATTCAGTACTTC.

This chain connects TRBV14 to TRBJ2-1; D is perhaps TRBD1 (6 bases). The germline CDR1 and CDR2 sequences are SGHDN and FVKESK. This CDR3 is 15 amino acids long. V lost 0 bases to trimming and J lost 4 bases, with 10 bases between them. The CDR3: CASSQELGAYNEQFF. DNA for the CDR3: TGTGCCAGCAGCCAAGAATTGGGGGCTTACAATGAGCAGTTCTTC.

This clonotype appeared a few times. The rearrangement links TRBV2 to TRBJ1-5; a weak D match, TRBD1 (5 bases). V was pared by 4 bases and J by 0 bases, with 10 bases between. This CDR3 spans 15 amino acids. Germline V gives CDR1 SNHLY, CDR2 FYNNEI. As DNA, the CDR3 is TGTGCCAGCAGTGCACGAGGGGATAGCAATCAGCCCCAGCATTTT. It yields the protein CASSARGDSNQPQHF.

This clonotype was seen a single time. The chain carries TRBV7-2 and TRBJ2-4; 8 nucleotides match TRBD1. V shed 2 bases, J shed 6 bases, and the junction held 12 bases outside the gene matches. Germline V lookup: CDR1 SGHTA, CDR2 FQGNSA. This CDR3 is 17 amino acids long. CDR3 in DNA: TGTGCCAGCAGCTTAAATGGACAGGGATATTTCGGAAACATTCAGTACTTC. Encoded protein: CASSLNGQGYFGNIQYF. Complete variable domain (other parts from reference TRBV7-2 and TRBJ2-4): GAGVSQSPSNKVTEKGKDVELRCDPISGHTALYWYRQSLGQGLEFLIYFQGNSAPDKSGLPSDRFSAERTGGSVSTLTIQRTQQEDSAVYLCASSLNGQGYFGNIQYFGAGTRLSVL.

Concerning this clonotype itself: A much larger clone lies a single base off, so this may be a read error. The rearrangement uses TRBV29-1 and TRBJ2-1; no clear D gene. This CDR3 has 16 residues. CDR1 and CDR2 from the germline V gene are SQVTM and ANQGSEA. The ends were cut back, 2 bases at V and 4 bases at J, with 18 bases in the middle. The CDR3 region is CSVESTLTFSYNEQFF. The CDR3 DNA follows: TGCAGCGTTGAATCAACGCTAACTTTTTCTTACAATGAGCAGTTCTTC.

This sequence joins TRBV12-3 or TRBV12-4 and TRBJ2-5, with D perhaps being TRBD1 or TRBD2 (5 bases each). V was pared by 6 bases and J by 0 bases, with 17 bases between. The CDR3 runs to 16 residues. CDR3 DNA sequence: TGTGCCAGCAGATCCTATCCAGGGACGGACCAAGAGACCCAGTACTTC. Translating gives CASRSYPGTDQETQYF.